The 27 T cell receptor beta chains below come from one sample, sequenced in a study of blood T cell repertoires in COVID-19. Only in-frame clones appear in the TCRdb table, and some are missing; sequencing was by immunoSEQ multiplex PCR. The table records 210,000 or so clones, 84% of them present only once. The sample was peripheral blood. Source of these receptors: a woman aged 50 to 60 with active or convalescent COVID-19.

This chain joins TRBV6-5 and TRBJ2-2; 11 bases agree with TRBD2. This CDR3 comprises 13 residues. After removal of 10 bases from V and 7 bases from J, the junction contained 5 bases not matched to a gene. Germline-derived CDR1 and CDR2 are MNHEY and SVGAGI. CDR3: CATGTSGLGELFF. DNA of the CDR3: TGTGCCACCGGGACTAGCGGACTCGGGGAGCTGTTTTTT.

This sequence joins TRBV9 and TRBJ1-3, with D possibly matching TRBD1 (5 bases). CDR1 SGDLS and CDR2 YYNGEE come from the germline V gene. Trimming pared 0 bases from V and 6 bases from J, leaving 13 bases between. This CDR3 spans 15 amino acids. This CDR3 is CASSVAVRGSNTIYF. The CDR3, as DNA: TGTGCCAGCAGCGTAGCGGTTAGGGGCTCAAACACCATATATTTT. Filled out from reference TRBV9 and TRBJ1-3, the complete variable domain reads DSGVTQTPKHLITATGQRVTLRCSPRSGDLSVYWYQQSLDQGLQFLIQYYNGEERAKGNILERFSAQQFPDLHSELNLSSLELGDSALYFCASSVAVRGSNTIYFGEGSWLTVV.

J is TRBJ1-1 and V is TRBV10-3; no clear D. The germline V gene encodes CDR1 ENHRY and CDR2 SYGVKD. CDR3 size: 16 residues. With 0 bases removed from V and 1 base from J, the gap between germline ends came to 12 bases. CDR3 amino acids: CAISESFGVTNTEAFF. The DNA of the CDR3 is TGTGCCATCAGTGAGTCTTTCGGGGTTACGAACACTGAAGCTTTCTTT.

As concerns this clone: Since a much larger clone is just one base distant, this may be a read error. The genes are TRBV5-1 and TRBJ2-1; TRBD1 agrees at 11 bases. The CDR3 is 14 amino acids. Germline CDR1 SGHRS, CDR2 YFSETQ. With 2 bases clipped from V and 6 bases from J, the junction kept 1 base outside the gene matches. CDR3 sequence reads: CASSLGTGGNEQFF. The CDR3 DNA sequence: TGCGCCAGCAGCTTAGGGACAGGGGGCAATGAGCAGTTCTTC.

The CDR3 DNA is TGTGCCAGCAGTTACTCCCAGGGAGATACGCAGTATTTT. It is translated as CASSYSQGDTQYF. This chain connects TRBV6-6 to TRBJ2-3; tentative D call: TRBD1 (5 bases). V lost 0 bases to trimming and J lost 5 bases, with 6 bases between them. Germline CDR1 is MNHNY and CDR2 is SVGAGI (reference sequence). The length of the CDR3 is 13 residues.

The chain has TRBV11-2 and TRBJ1-3; D possibly corresponds to TRBD1 (5 bases). The germline V gene has CDR1 SGHAT and CDR2 FQNNGV. The CDR3 runs 16 residues. V was shortened by 4 bases and J by 1 base, with 14 bases between the two germline ends. The CDR3 protein is CASSSTGIPSGNTIYF. The CDR3 nucleotides read TGTGCCAGCAGCTCTACAGGCATACCATCTGGAAACACCATATATTTT. Supplemented by reference TRBV11-2 and TRBJ1-3, the full variable domain reads EAGVAQSPRYKIIEKRQSVAFWCNPISGHATLYWYQQILGQGPKLLIQFQNNGVVDDSQLPKDRFSAERLKGVDSTLKIQPAKLEDSAVYLCASSSTGIPSGNTIYFGEGSWLTVV.

The chain couples TRBV27 to TRBJ1-5; tentatively, D is TRBD1 (5 bases). The CDR3 has 13 amino acids. Per the germline V gene, CDR1 is MNHEY and CDR2 is SMNVEV (reference sequence). Trimming stripped 5 bases from V and 6 bases from J, with 11 bases between. CDR3 nucleotides: TGTGCCAGCAGTATGGGAGGGGTTCAGCCCCAGCATTTT. Protein sequence: CASSMGGVQPQHF.

In this sample, this clone turned up once. The CDR3 here is CAISDSRTGGYYEQYF. CDR3 nucleotide sequence: TGTGCCATCAGTGATTCCCGGACAGGGGGGTACTACGAGCAGTACTTC. The V call is TRBV10-3, the J call TRBJ2-7; 10 bases fit TRBD1. Trimming at V came to 3 bases and at J to 3 bases, leaving 8 bases not matched to a gene. The CDR3 is 16 residues long. Per the germline V gene, CDR1 is ENHRY and CDR2 is SYGVKD.

The table lists this clone with a count of one. The V call is TRBV3-1 (or the pseudogene TRBV3-2), the J call TRBJ1-2; D ambiguous. Germline V gene data show CDR1 as LGHDT and CDR2 as YNNKEL (reference sequence). The CDR3 extends over 13 amino acids. Trimming removed 3 bases at V and 0 bases at J, with 5 bases between. Here the CDR3 DNA reads TGTGCCAGCAGCCAGCAGACTAACTATGGCTACACCTTC. Protein sequence: CASSQQTNYGYTF.

The rearrangement uses TRBV28 and TRBJ2-3; 9 positions agree with TRBD2. This CDR3 has 15 residues. V lost 5 bases, J lost 3 bases, and 6 bases stayed unmatched. Germline CDR1 reads MDHEN; CDR2 reads SYDVKM. CDR3 residues: CASSRAGGGTDTQYF. In nucleotides, the CDR3 is TGTGCCAGCAGTAGGGCGGGAGGGGGTACAGATACGCAGTATTTT. The full variable domain, its missing parts supplied by reference TRBV28 and TRBJ2-3, is DVKVTQSSRYLVKRTGEKVFLECVQDMDHENMFWYRQDPGLGLRLIYFSYDVKMKEKGDIPEGYSVSREKKERFSLILESASTNQTSMYLCASSRAGGGTDTQYFGPGTRLTVL.

This CDR3 is CASSPGQVNEGPPRV. The CDR3, as DNA: TGCGCCAGCAGCCCGGGACAGGTTAACGAAGGGCCTCCGAGGGTC. V and J are TRBV5-1 and TRBJ2-7, with 8 bases lining up with TRBD1. The CDR3 is 15 residues long. The germline V gene has CDR1 SGHRS and CDR2 YFSETQ.

In its sample, this clone was seen a few times. V is TRBV6-5 and J is TRBJ1-4, with D maybe TRBD1 (6 bases). Deletions cut 9 bases from V and 8 bases from J, with 19 bases between. Germline CDR1 and CDR2: MNHEY and SVGAGI. This CDR3 has 14 residues. The CDR3 coding sequence is TGTGCCAGTAAAATAACAGGGAGTCGAGAAAAACTGTTTTTT. Protein product: CASKITGSREKLFF.

In this sample, this clone turned up a few times. The chain is built from TRBV7-2 and TRBJ2-1; D might be TRBD2 (5 bases). The germline V gene encodes CDR1 SGHTA and CDR2 FQGNSA. Trimming shortened V by 1 base and J by 7 bases, and 8 bases separated the two germline ends. The CDR3 runs 13 residues. The chain's CDR3 is CASSLGTPNEQFF. CDR3 sequence (DNA): TGTGCCAGCAGCTTAGGGACTCCGAATGAGCAGTTCTTC. Full variable domain (outside the CDR3, taken from reference TRBV7-2 and TRBJ2-1): GAGVSQSPSNKVTEKGKDVELRCDPISGHTALYWYRQSLGQGLEFLIYFQGNSAPDKSGLPSDRFSAERTGGSVSTLTIQRTQQEDSAVYLCASSLGTPNEQFFGPGTRLTVL.

V and J are TRBV7-9 and TRBJ1-2; TRBD1 matches at 9 bases. Unmatched junction bases numbered 5, after V lost 3 bases and J lost 6 bases. This CDR3 spans 14 amino acids. Germline assignment: CDR1 SEHNR and CDR2 FQNEAQ (reference sequence). CDR3 in DNA: TGTGCCAGCAGCTTCATGACAGGGGGACATGGCTACACCTTC. Its protein is CASSFMTGGHGYTF. Based on the CDR3 plus reference TRBV7-9 and TRBJ1-2, the full variable domain is DTGVSQNPRHKITKRGQNVTFRCDPISEHNRLYWYRQTLGQGPEFLTYFQNEAQLEKSRLLSDRFSAERPKGSFSTLEIQRTEQGDSAMYLCASSFMTGGHGYTFGSGTRLTVV.

The genes are TRBV5-1 and TRBJ2-3, with TRBD2 identical over 14 bases. Germline trimming cut 3 bases from V and 3 bases from J; bases unmatched to any gene: 3. Germline CDR1 reads SGHRS; CDR2 reads YFSETQ. The CDR3 is 16 amino acids. CDR3 in DNA: TGCGCCAGCAGCTCCGGACTAGCGGGAGGAACAGATACGCAGTATTTT. Translated: CASSSGLAGGTDTQYF. Filled out from reference TRBV5-1 and TRBJ2-3, the complete variable domain reads KAGVTQTPRYLIKTRGQQVTLSCSPISGHRSVSWYQQTPGQGLQFLFEYFSETQRNKGNFPGRFSGRQFSNSRSEMNVSTLELGDSALYLCASSSGLAGGTDTQYFGPGTRLTVL.

The chain recombines TRBV11-2 with TRBJ1-6; 7 nucleotides line up with TRBD1. After removal of 3 bases from V and 5 bases from J, the junction contained 4 bases not matched to a gene. There are 15 residues in the CDR3. Looked up from germline, CDR1 is SGHAT and CDR2 is FQNNGV. CDR3 sequence reads: CASSLTGKDNSPLHF. The CDR3 nucleotides are TGTGCCAGCAGCTTGACAGGGAAAGATAATTCACCCCTCCACTTT.

The J gene is TRBJ1-5, the V gene TRBV2, with 8 bases matching TRBD1. Looked up from germline, CDR1 is SNHLY and CDR2 is FYNNEI. Unmatched junction bases numbered 0, after V lost 4 bases and J lost 4 bases. This CDR3 spans 13 amino acids. CDR3 nucleotide sequence: TGTGCCAGCAGTGGGACAGGGAATCAGCCCCAGCATTTT. Translation: CASSGTGNQPQHF. The full variable domain, in which reference TRBV2 and TRBJ1-5 provide the parts outside the CDR3, is EPEVTQTPSHQVTQMGQEVILRCVPISNHLYFYWYRQILGQKVEFLVSFYNNEISEKSEIFDDQFSVERPDGSNFTLKIRSTKLEDSAMYFCASSGTGNQPQHFGDGTRLSIL.

The chain joins TRBV11-2 to TRBJ2-1, with a possible D match to TRBD1 (6 bases). Trimming pared 7 bases from V and 6 bases from J, leaving 16 bases between. CDR1 is SGHAT, CDR2 FQNNGV, per germline. This CDR3 has 14 residues. The CDR3 DNA reads as TGTGCCAGCAATCTCCGGGACACATTCAATGAGCAGTTCTTC. Translation gives CASNLRDTFNEQFF.

This chain links TRBV2 with TRBJ2-2; the match to TRBD1 covers 9 bases. V shed 4 bases, J shed 3 bases, and the junction held 0 bases outside the gene matches. This CDR3 has 14 residues. The germline CDR1 and CDR2 sequences are SNHLY and FYNNEI. The CDR3 DNA reads TGTGCCAGCAGTGGGACAGGGGACACCGGGGAGCTGTTTTTT. Residues: CASSGTGDTGELFF.

V is TRBV5-1 and J is TRBJ2-7, with D possibly being TRBD2 (6 bases). CDR1 and CDR2 from the germline V gene are SGHRS and YFSETQ. V was shortened by 4 bases and J by 6 bases, with 14 bases between the two germline ends. The CDR3 loop spans 13 amino acids. CDR3 in DNA: TGCGCCAGCAGCGGGGGGACTGGCTCCGAGCAGTACTTC. Protein product: CASSGGTGSEQYF.

The V and J genes are TRBV7-9 and TRBJ1-3; TRBD1 agrees at 8 bases. In germline, CDR1 is SEHNR, CDR2 FQNEAQ (reference sequence). V dropped 0 bases and J dropped 7; count of bases not matched to a gene: 5. CDR3 length: 15 amino acids. In DNA, the CDR3 is TGTGCCAGCAGCTTAGCCGAGACAGGGGTTAACACCATATATTTT. The encoded protein is CASSLAETGVNTIYF.

This sequence joins TRBV27 and TRBJ2-3, with a tentative D call TRBD1 (6 bases). The V end lost 6 bases, the J end lost 0 bases, and 13 bases lay between the germline ends. This CDR3 contains 15 residues. Germline CDR1 MNHEY, CDR2 SMNVEV (reference sequence). Written as DNA, the CDR3 is TGTGCCAGCAGCTACAGGGCCTATAGCACAGATACGCAGTATTTT. Translated: CASSYRAYSTDTQYF.

The V and J genes are TRBV29-1 and TRBJ2-7; the match to TRBD2 covers 13 bases. The junction had 4 bases not matched to a gene; V was cut back by 5 bases and J by 3 bases. The CDR3 has 14 residues. Germline loops: CDR1 SQVTM, CDR2 ANQGSEA. The CDR3 region is CSVLGLAGVYEQYF. The CDR3 nucleotides read TGCAGCGTTCTCGGACTAGCGGGGGTCTACGAGCAGTACTTC.

The count of this clone is one. The chain is built from TRBV9 and TRBJ2-3; 8 bases are a match to TRBD2. Germline V lookup: CDR1 SGDLS, CDR2 YYNGEE. Trimming took 0 bases from V and 4 from J; bases not matched to a gene: 4. This CDR3 region has 15 residues. CDR3 amino acids: CASSVEGLVADTQYF. The DNA of the CDR3 is TGTGCCAGCAGCGTAGAGGGACTAGTGGCAGATACGCAGTATTTT.

V gene TRBV7-9 combines with J gene TRBJ2-3, with TRBD2 matching 8 bases. The length of the CDR3 is 16 residues. J lost 5 bases, V lost 5 bases, and 12 bases had no gene match. Germline V gene lookup returns CDR1 SEHNR and CDR2 FQNEAQ (reference sequence). In DNA form, the CDR3 reads TGTGCCAGCAGCCCCGGACTAGCTTTTATCGTAGATACGCAGTATTTT. Protein sequence: CASSPGLAFIVDTQYF.

The rearrangement links TRBV11-2 to TRBJ1-1, with 7 bases matching TRBD1. V shed 0 bases and J 12 bases; nucleotides not matched to a gene: 4. The germline CDR1 and CDR2 sequences are SGHAT and FQNNGV. The CDR3 spans 12 residues. CDR3 loop: CASSLEQGLSFF. The CDR3 DNA follows: TGTGCCAGCAGCTTAGAACAGGGGTTGTCTTTCTTT.

The chain combines TRBV4-2 with TRBJ1-4; 8 bases are shared with TRBD1. CDR1 is LGHNA and CDR2 is YNFKEQ in the germline V gene. This CDR3 region has 17 residues. The ends lost 1 base at V and 6 bases at J; junction bases unmatched: 10. The CDR3 nucleotides read TGTGCCAGCAGCCAAGGAATTGGACAGGGTGGGGATGAAAAACTGTTTTTT. This gives the protein CASSQGIGQGGDEKLFF.